This T cell receptor (beta chain) is drawn from a study of T cells expressing NK-cell markers. Study overall: Eight donors were sequenced, of whom seven were HCMV-seropositive, while the remaining one was HCMV-seronegative.

Making the TCR beta cDNA relied on 5'RACE template switching with UMIs. TCRdb reanalyzed the 5' RACE reads and collapses them to one entry per CDR3 protein, without DNA. This repertoire comprises around 470,000 distinct CDR3 sequences; its ten largest clones make up approximately 1.5%. General observations from the study: Expanded NKG2C+ T cell clones had unclear HCMV specificity. Researchers report these clonotypes also headed the CD3+CD56-NKG2C+ fraction in several donors.

Germline loops: CDR1 ENHRY, CDR2 SYGVKD. The length of the CDR3 is 13 residues. Points on this clonotype: Its cognate antigen is unknown.

What was sequenced was blood T cells: a sorted CD56 or NKG2C T cell subset, CD4+ or CD8+ T cells, or bulk PBMC T cells (not recorded which). The source of this sequence is a woman aged 45-65 years in good health. The V gene is TRBV10-3, the J gene TRBJ2-1; TCRdb's assignment of TRBD2 cannot be checked, as there is no DNA. The CDR3 reads CAVLAGRDNEQFF.